The text below deals with one TCR beta chain. The table lists this clonotype with many counts. This receptor's antigen is unknown. No base quality values were provided; no much bigger clone lies one nucleotide off. This entry belongs to a study of T cells after yellow fever vaccination (dated 2019 in TCRdb). Concerning the study at large: The SMART-Seq v4 Ultra Low Input RNA kit was used to prepare libraries from fractions with low cell numbers. To follow T-cell clones before and after primary and booster YFV17D yellow fever vaccination, bulk TCR alpha and beta repertoires were sequenced over time. Two healthy male donors, one aged 18 to 30 and one aged 30 to 40 years, made up the cohort. Blood was drawn at multiple timepoints before and after primary and secondary immunization, with bulk PBMC replicates and cell subsets isolated. Results and caveats for the whole study, not just this receptor: Most clones expanded after primary vaccination (about 96% of CD4 and over 80% of CD8) were re-detected after the booster, suggesting that broad memory maintenance occurred. Because only a couple of donors were included in the study, the extent to which the findings can be generalized is limited. Compared with the primary T-cell response, the secondary T-cell response was weaker but faster, peaking on day 5 rather than day 15. A small share of clonotypes occurred in both CD4 and CD8 compartments, likely arising from convergent recombination. Because abundant contaminating clonotypes from the bulk population could be contained in FACS-sorted repertoires, computational filtering was required.

TCR cDNA was made using 5'RACE template switching, a step that added a universal primer site and unique molecular identifiers. Priming for cDNA synthesis came from both the TCR alpha and TCR beta constant segments. Two PCR steps were used to amplify libraries, with sample barcodes and sequencing adapters being added in the second step. Sequencing of libraries was done on Illumina HiSeq 2500 (2x100 bp) or NovaSeq (2x150 bp). Regarding the original processing steps: Demultiplexing of reads and collapsing into UMI consensus sequences were performed with MIGEC, and V(D)J alignment was carried out with MiXCR. Using edgeR on replicate PBMC samples, clonotypes were called vaccine-responding if FDR was below 0.01 and the log2 fold change was above 5 up to day 15. Each bulk clonotype received a CD4 or CD8 identity based on whether the sequenced CD4 or CD8 repertoire contained that clonotype at higher abundance. The public reads were quality trimmed at Q25 with fastp and then assembled into clones with MiXCR by TCRdb, keeping productive beta chains. Every distinct CDR3 protein forms one entry, paired with its most common genes and DNA. These V and J calls are TCRdb output, not the study's own analysis. The table for this sample lists about 160,000 distinct CDR3 sequences; less than 9% of them were counted only once. In total, the top ten clones hold 2.5% to 3% of the sample.

The sample's treatment or condition label, in plain terms: live attenuated yellow fever vaccine strain. A standard Ficoll-Paque protocol was used to isolate PBMCs from peripheral blood. Dynabeads CD4 and CD8 positive selection kits were used to isolate the CD4 and CD8 T-cell fractions. RNA was extracted with TriZol from bulk PBMCs, CD4 and CD8 fractions, and dextramer-positive and dextramer-negative fractions. V gives up 4 bases and J gives up 8 bases, and the segment between their germline ends measures 8 bases. The CDR3 covers 10 residues, taking in both the cysteine and the phenylalanine. This entry keeps only the CDR3 DNA: 30 bases, framed from base 1. As encoded in the germline V gene, CDR1 is SQVTM while CDR2 is ANQGSEA.

Sequences were derived from CD4+ T cells sorted from PBMCs, sampled 4 to 5 days after the first yellow fever vaccination. This sequence uses TRBV29-1 and TRBJ1-1, with the D gene not clear enough to name. This TCR was sampled from a young man who received the YFV17D yellow fever vaccine. The nucleotides are TGCAGCGTTGTAGGCAGCGAAGCTTTCTTT. The resulting protein is CSVVGSEAFF. With all but the CDR3 taken from the reference TRBV29-1 and TRBJ1-1 genes, the full variable domain is: SAVISQKPSRDICQRGTSLTIQCQVDSQVTMMFWYRQQPGQSLTLIATANQGSEATYESGFVIDKFPISRPNLTFSTLTVSNMSPEDSSIYLCSVVGSEAFFGQGTRLTVV.